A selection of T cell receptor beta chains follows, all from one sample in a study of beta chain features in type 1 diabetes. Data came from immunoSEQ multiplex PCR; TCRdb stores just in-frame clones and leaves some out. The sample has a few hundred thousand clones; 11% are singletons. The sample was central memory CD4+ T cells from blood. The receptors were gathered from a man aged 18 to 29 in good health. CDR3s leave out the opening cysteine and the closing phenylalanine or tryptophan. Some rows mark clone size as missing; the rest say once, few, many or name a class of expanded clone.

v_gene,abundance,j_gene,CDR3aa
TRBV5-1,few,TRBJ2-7,ASSWDRAYEQY
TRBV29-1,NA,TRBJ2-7,SVEEAYSGHEQY
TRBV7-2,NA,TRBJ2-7,ASSRRGQNSYEQY
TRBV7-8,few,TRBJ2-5,ASSLGGYQETQY
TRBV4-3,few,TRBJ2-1,ASSLPGNEQF
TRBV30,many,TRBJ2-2,AWSLGGSGELF
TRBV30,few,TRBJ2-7,AWSVLGPYEQY
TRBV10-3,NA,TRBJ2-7,AISGSLTATAYEQY
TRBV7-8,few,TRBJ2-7,ASRHSTPGTTYEQY
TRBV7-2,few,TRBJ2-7,ASSLDGGSPYEQY